The entry below gives a single TCR beta chain sequence along with its context. The CDR3 has 11 residues. The V gene lost 5 bases and the J gene lost 7 bases, with 12 bases spanning the gap. The V gene's germline CDR1 is DFQATT and CDR2 SNEGSKA (reference sequence). This sample was taken from a study of blood T cell repertoires in COVID-19. Across the whole study: COVID-19 samples from acute and convalescent phases originated in the United States, Italy and Spain.

Patients in Seattle were enrolled during active infection, then followed longitudinally. The data were produced by immunoSEQ multiplex PCR, yet TCRdb's version contains in-frame clones alone and is incomplete. The sample records around 370,000 clones, almost 90% being singletons. The sequenced sample was peripheral blood. The source of this sequence is an older woman with COVID-19, enrolled during active disease. The J gene is TRBJ2-7, the V gene TRBV20-1, with D possibly TRBD2 on 5 matching bases. The CDR3 DNA reads as TGCAGTGCTGAGGAGGAGCGGGAGCAGTACTTC. Translated: CSAEEEREQYF.